This TCR beta chain stems from a study of cytomegalovirus exposure and HLA in healthy donors. Points from the study as a whole: There were fewer than 200 TCR beta chains listed as cytomegalovirus-associated. According to a later analysis, TCR clusters from the first cohort tended to co-occur in the 120 or so validation repertoires. The majority of TCR sequences were rare, yet some public TCRs appeared in many donors.

Germline V gene lookup returns CDR1 SGHRS and CDR2 YFSETQ. With 2 bases removed from V and 5 bases from J, the gap between germline ends came to 11 bases. This CDR3 comprises 14 residues. About this clone itself: Its antigen is not identified.

TCRdb keeps only in-frame clones here, not all; method: immunoSEQ multiplex PCR. The sample carries tens of thousands of clones, roughly nine tenths recorded once. The sample taken for sequencing was PBMCs. V usage is TRBV5-1 and J usage is TRBJ2-1; D is possibly TRBD1 (5 bases). The sequence was obtained from a man younger than 35 in good health and CMV-seronegative. Here the CDR3 reads CASSLDRSNNEQFF. The CDR3 nucleotides are TGCGCCAGCAGCTTAGACAGATCGAACAATGAGCAGTTCTTC.